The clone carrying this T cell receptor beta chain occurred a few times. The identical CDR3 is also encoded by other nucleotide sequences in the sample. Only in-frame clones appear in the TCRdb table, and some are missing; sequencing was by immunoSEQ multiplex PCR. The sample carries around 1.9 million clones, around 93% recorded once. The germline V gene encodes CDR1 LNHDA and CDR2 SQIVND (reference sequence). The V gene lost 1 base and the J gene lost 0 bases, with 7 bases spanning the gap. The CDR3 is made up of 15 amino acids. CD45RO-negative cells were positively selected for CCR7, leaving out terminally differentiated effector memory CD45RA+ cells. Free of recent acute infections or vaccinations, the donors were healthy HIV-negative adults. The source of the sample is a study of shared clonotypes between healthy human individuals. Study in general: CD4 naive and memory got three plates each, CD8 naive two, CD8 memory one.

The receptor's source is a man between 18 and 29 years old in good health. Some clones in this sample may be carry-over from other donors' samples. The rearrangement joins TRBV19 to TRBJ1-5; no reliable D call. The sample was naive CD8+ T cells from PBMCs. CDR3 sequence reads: CASSIAGFSNQPQHF. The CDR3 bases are TGTGCCAGTAGTATAGCCGGGTTTAGCAATCAGCCCCAGCATTTT.